This TCR beta chain comes out of a study of T cell responses to AZD1222 COVID-19 vaccine. The assay was immunoSEQ multiplex PCR, and TCRdb's table has in-frame clones only and misses some. The sample lists more than 150,000 clones, roughly 93% occurring once. Germline V gene sequence: CDR1 MNHEY, CDR2 SVGAGI. The CDR3 is 15 residues long. Trimming removed 6 bases from V and 2 bases from J; junction bases left unmatched: 7. The TCR originated in an adult in good health. Specimen: peripheral blood, collected on day 0 of AZD1222 vaccination. The J gene is TRBJ2-5, the V gene TRBV6-5, with 9 bases lining up with TRBD1. Written as DNA, the CDR3 is TGTGCCAGCAGCAGGACAGGGGCAAATCAAGAGACCCAGTACTTC. It encodes CASSRTGANQETQYF.